The next 3 T cell receptor beta chains were all read from a single sample in a study of blood T cell repertoires in COVID-19. The method was immunoSEQ multiplex PCR; TCRdb's version includes in-frame clones alone and lacks a portion of them. The data show 150,000 to 200,000 clones, approximately 89% seen once. The sample taken for sequencing was peripheral blood. Source of these receptors: a woman in her 30s with acute or convalescent COVID-19.

V and J are TRBV13 and TRBJ2-1, with TRBD2 matching 12 bases. The germline V gene has CDR1 PRHDT and CDR2 FYEKMQ (reference sequence). The CDR3 has 15 amino acids. V was clipped by 1 base and J by 12 bases; unmatched bases: 7. CDR3 protein: CASSLAPSGGEGQFF. The CDR3 DNA reads as TGTGCCAGCAGCTTAGCCCCTAGCGGGGGGGAGGGGCAGTTCTTC.

The chain joins TRBV6-7 to TRBJ1-5; 10 nucleotides match TRBD1. TRBV6-7 is recorded as an ORF, its role being uncertain. J gave up 6 bases and V 6 bases, and 11 bases lay outside the gene matches. The CDR3 has 16 residues. The CDR3 sequence is CASSLETTGGLQPQHF. The CDR3 coding sequence is TGTGCCAGCAGCCTAGAGACGACAGGGGGCCTTCAGCCCCAGCATTTT.

This chain uses TRBV7-9 with TRBJ2-2; D is uncertain. V lost 11 bases to trimming and J lost 5 bases, with 12 bases between them. Germline CDR1 reads SEHNR; CDR2 reads FQNEAQ (reference sequence). This CDR3 comprises 12 residues. The DNA for the CDR3 is TGTGCCGTCGTAGCACCTACCGGGGAGCTGTTTTTT. Protein sequence: CAVVAPTGELFF.